These T cell receptor beta chains were read from a single sample in a study of shared clonotypes between healthy human individuals. Sequencing used immunoSEQ multiplex PCR; TCRdb keeps in-frame clones, though not all of them. Of over 850,000 clones listed, 70% to 80% were seen once; the top ten hold 0.61%. The sequenced sample was memory CD4+ T cells from PBMCs. These receptors came from a man aged 18 to 35 in good health. Some clones in this sample may be carry-over from other donors' samples. Each CDR3 is given with its conserved first and last residue. Each record gives: J gene, D gene, V gene, clone size, CDR3 protein, CDR3 DNA. D genes are given only for firm matches. Not every row has a clone size; where given, it reads once, few, many or a size class.

TRBJ1-4 . TRBV6-1 few CASREQSNEKLFF TGTGCCAGTCGGGAACAGAGTAATGAAAAACTGTTTTTT
TRBJ1-1 . TRBV28 . CASSPPGRASTEAFF TGTGCCAGCAGTCCGCCGGGGCGAGCCAGCACTGAAGCTTTCTTT
TRBJ2-2 . TRBV7-9 few CASTLGAAANTGELFF TGTGCCAGCACCTTGGGGGCGGCCGCGAACACCGGGGAGCTGTTTTTT
TRBJ2-5 TRBD1 TRBV7-3 . CASSPSGTGGEETQYF TGTGCCAGCAGCCCCTCCGGGACAGGGGGTGAAGAGACCCAGTACTTC
TRBJ2-3 . TRBV6-1 once CASSEQTEGDTQYF TGTGCCAGCAGTGAACAGACCGAAGGGGATACGCAGTATTTT
TRBJ2-7 TRBD2 TRBV5-4 . CASSAGLAAGEQYF TGTGCCAGCAGCGCCGGACTAGCGGCCGGAGAGCAGTACTTC
TRBJ1-5 . TRBV28 . CASSLRWDGQPQHF TGTGCCAGCAGTTTAAGGTGGGATGGTCAGCCCCAGCATTTT
TRBJ1-1 TRBD1 TRBV5-1 . CASSLVVRQGAEAFF TGCGCCAGCAGCTTGGTTGTTAGGCAGGGGGCTGAAGCTTTCTTT
TRBJ2-7 TRBD2 TRBV6-6 once CASRLAGGPEQYF TGTGCCAGCAGGTTGGCGGGAGGGCCCGAGCAGTACTTC
TRBJ2-1 . TRBV29-1 . CSVFWPFGNEQFF TGCAGCGTTTTCTGGCCGTTTGGGAATGAGCAGTTCTTC
TRBJ1-2 . TRBV28 . CASSFPSGRGYGYTF TGTGCCAGCAGTTTTCCTTCGGGCAGGGGCTATGGCTACACCTTC
TRBJ2-7 TRBD1 TRBV6-1 . CASSADRGSYEQYF TGTGCCAGCAGTGCCGACAGGGGGAGCTACGAGCAGTACTTC
TRBJ2-5 TRBD2 TRBV5-1 . CASSLGGLAGIGTQYF TGCGCCAGCAGCTTGGGGGGACTAGCGGGAATAGGGACCCAGTACTTC
TRBJ1-5 TRBD1 TRBV7-9 . CASSLTGGSQPQHF TGTGCCAGCAGCCTTACAGGGGGAAGTCAGCCCCAGCATTTT
TRBJ2-7 . TRBV28 . CASSLRQTQSYEQYF TGTGCCAGCAGTTTAAGACAGACCCAATCCTACGAGCAGTACTTC
TRBJ2-7 . TRBV28 once CASSSSLGVYEQYF TGTGCCAGCAGTTCCAGCCTCGGGGTTTACGAGCAGTACTTC
TRBJ2-7 . TRBV7-3 . CASSPGLADSYEQYF TGTGCCAGCAGCCCAGGGTTAGCGGACTCCTACGAGCAGTACTTC
TRBJ2-7 TRBD2 TRBV29-1 . CSVEGREGANEQYF TGCAGCGTTGAGGGGCGGGAGGGAGCCAACGAGCAGTACTTC
TRBJ2-7 TRBD2 TRBV9 . CASSVAPGGPSGEQYF TGTGCCAGCAGCGTAGCGCCGGGAGGGCCCTCGGGCGAGCAGTACTTC
TRBJ2-1 . TRBV7-3 many CASSFGPSTYNEQFF TGTGCCAGCAGCTTCGGACCGTCAACCTACAATGAGCAGTTCTTC
TRBJ1-1 TRBD1 TRBV6-1 . CASSHRGMYTEAFF TGTGCCAGCAGCCACAGGGGCATGTACACTGAAGCTTTCTTT
TRBJ2-1 TRBD2 TRBV7-9 . CASSLGEGLNEQFF TGTGCCAGCAGCTTAGGGGAGGGACTCAATGAGCAGTTCTTC
TRBJ1-2 . TRBV28 . CASSQHPSGAVYGYTF TGTGCCAGCAGCCAACACCCGTCCGGGGCAGTCTATGGCTACACCTTC